Presented here are 19 T cell receptor beta chains from one specimen sequenced in a study of blood T cell repertoires in COVID-19. Only in-frame clones appear in the TCRdb table, and some are missing; sequencing was by immunoSEQ multiplex PCR. The table has approximately 350,000 clones, 85% to 90% seen once. The sequencing sample was made of peripheral blood. These receptors all come from a woman aged 70-85 years with COVID-19, enrolled during active disease.

This rearrangement joins TRBV24-1 to TRBJ2-3; possibly TRBD1 for D (5 bases). CDR1 and CDR2 from the germline V gene are KGHDR and SFDVKD. Trimming took off 1 base at V and 6 bases at J, with 16 bases between the two ends. The CDR3 is 16 residues long. The CDR3 here is CATSDFGQGPPDTQYF. In nucleotides, the CDR3 is TGTGCCACCAGTGATTTCGGCCAGGGTCCCCCCGATACGCAGTATTTT.

The chain employs TRBV12-2 and TRBJ1-1; TRBD1, the table's D call, was not compared with the DNA. TRBV12-2 is a recognized pseudogene. The CDR3 contains 18 residues. The CDR3, as DNA: TGTGCAAGTCGCTTAGACAGGGGGCTTCCCTTCCGATGGACTGAAGCTTTCTTT. Protein product: CASRLDRGLPFRWTEAFF.

This chain connects TRBV4-1 to TRBJ2-7, with a weak D call TRBD2 (5 bases). CDR1 and CDR2 (germline): MGHRA, YSYEKL. The V end was cut by 1 base, the J end by 4 bases, with 11 bases between. The CDR3 consists of 14 residues. The CDR3 protein is CASSQGERGYEQYF. The CDR3, as DNA: TGCGCCAGCAGCCAAGGGGAACGGGGATACGAGCAGTACTTC.

The chain couples TRBV2 to TRBJ1-5, with TRBD1 matching 8 bases. The CDR3 runs to 14 residues. J gave up 2 bases and V 5 bases, and 2 bases lay outside the gene matches. CDR1 and CDR2 from the germline V gene are SNHLY and FYNNEI. CDR3 in DNA: TGTGCCAGCAGTCCGGACAGGGGCAATCAGCCCCAGCATTTT. As protein: CASSPDRGNQPQHF.

This sequence joins TRBV5-4 and TRBJ1-6, with 7 bases aligning to TRBD1. V was pared by 2 bases and J by 6 bases, with 8 bases of the junction left unmatched. The CDR3 has 16 residues. Germline V gene data show CDR1 as SGHNT and CDR2 as YYREEE (reference sequence). The DNA for the CDR3 is TGTGCCAGCAGCTTAACAGGGGTGCCTTCTAATTCACCCCTCCACTTT. Protein: CASSLTGVPSNSPLHF.

The V gene is TRBV7-9, the J gene TRBJ2-1, with D uncertain. The CDR3 totals 14 residues. Germline V CDR1 and CDR2: SEHNR, FQNEAQ (reference sequence). V lost 5 bases to trimming and J lost 6 bases, with 14 bases between them. The CDR3 nucleotides read TGTGCCAGCAGCCGATTCGGTGGTAGCAATGAGCAGTTCTTC. Amino acids: CASSRFGGSNEQFF.

CDR3 in DNA: TGTGCCAGCAGTTACGACAGGACTAACTATGGCTACACCTTC. Its translation: CASSYDRTNYGYTF. The V call is TRBV6-5, the J call TRBJ1-2, with D tentatively TRBD1 (6 bases). This CDR3 has 14 amino acids. Trimming removed 2 bases at V and 0 bases at J, with 7 bases between. CDR1 is MNHEY, CDR2 SVGAGI, per germline.

CDR3 nucleotide sequence: TGTGCCAGCAGTTTATGGGGGGCGATTGATGGCTACACCTTC. Its translation is CASSLWGAIDGYTF. The V call is TRBV28, the J call TRBJ1-2, with TRBD1 as a possible D gene (6 bases). Germline V gene data show CDR1 as MDHEN and CDR2 as SYDVKM. V was shortened by 0 bases and J by 6 bases, with 11 bases between the two germline ends. This CDR3 contains 14 residues.

The chain couples TRBV10-2 to TRBJ2-7; D is uncertain. Between the trimmed V and J ends, which lost 3 bases and 0 bases, there was a span of 6 bases. This CDR3 is 13 amino acids long. CDR1 and CDR2 from the germline V gene are WSHSY and SAAADI. This chain's CDR3 is CASSDGSSYEQYF. The CDR3 bases are TGCGCCAGCAGTGATGGCAGCTCCTACGAGCAGTACTTC.

The CDR3, as DNA: TGTGCCAGCAGCCCCCGGACTAGAAATCAAGAGACCCAGTACTTC. Its translation: CASSPRTRNQETQYF. The V and J genes are TRBV3-1 (or the pseudogene TRBV3-2) and TRBJ2-5; 7 nucleotides agree with TRBD2. The junction had 7 bases not matched to a gene; V was cut back by 4 bases and J by 2 bases. The germline CDR1 and CDR2 sequences are LGHDT and YNNKEL (reference sequence). CDR3 size: 15 residues.

V gene TRBV27 combines with J gene TRBJ1-5, with 8 bases lining up with TRBD1. V dropped 5 bases and J dropped 5; count of bases not matched to a gene: 5. CDR1 and CDR2 from the germline V gene are MNHEY and SMNVEV (reference sequence). The CDR3 contains 14 residues. CDR3 bases: TGTGCCAGCAGTCTCACAGGGGGGGATCAGCCCCAGCATTTT. Amino acids: CASSLTGGDQPQHF.

CDR3 DNA: TGTGCCAGCAGCCCGACAGTAAATAGCAATCAGCCCCAGCATTTT. Encoded protein: CASSPTVNSNQPQHF. The chain links TRBV28 to TRBJ1-5; TRBD1 is a possible D gene (5 bases). The CDR3 contains 15 residues. Trimming cost V 6 bases and J 0 bases, with 12 bases left between them. CDR1 is MDHEN, CDR2 SYDVKM, per germline.

The chain couples TRBV29-1 to TRBJ1-1; tentative D call: TRBD1 (5 bases). V shed 1 base and J shed 4 bases, with 7 bases lying between them. The germline V gene has CDR1 SQVTM and CDR2 ANQGSEA. The CDR3 extends over 12 amino acids. CDR3 DNA: TGCAGCGTTGAAGCAGGGTTCACTGAAGCTTTCTTT. This encodes CSVEAGFTEAFF. The whole variable domain, remainder taken from reference TRBV29-1 and TRBJ1-1, is SAVISQKPSRDICQRGTSLTIQCQVDSQVTMMFWYRQQPGQSLTLIATANQGSEATYESGFVIDKFPISRPNLTFSTLTVSNMSPEDSSIYLCSVEAGFTEAFFGQGTRLTVV.

The chain recombines TRBV7-8 with TRBJ1-6; D possibly corresponds to TRBD1 (6 bases). CDR3 length: 15 amino acids. Germline CDR1 is SGHVS and CDR2 is FQNEAQ. The V end was cut by 5 bases, the J end by 1 base, with 9 bases between. CDR3 nucleotides: TGTGCCAGCAGCCTTCAGGGGTCCTATAATTCACCCCTCCACTTT. Translating it yields CASSLQGSYNSPLHF.

V is TRBV7-8 and J is TRBJ1-1; 8 bases align to TRBD1. In germline, CDR1 is SGHVS, CDR2 FQNEAQ. This CDR3 comprises 12 residues. Losses at the gene ends were 5 bases for V and 7 bases for J; bases not matched to a gene: 3. The CDR3 DNA reads TGTGCCAGCAGCCCCGACAGGGGTGAAGCTTTCTTT. It yields the protein CASSPDRGEAFF.

The chain has TRBV13 and TRBJ1-1; the D gene is possibly TRBD1 (6 bases). The V and J ends lost 5 bases and 4 bases respectively, with 20 bases between them. The CDR3 is 16 amino acids. Germline loops: CDR1 PRHDT, CDR2 FYEKMQ (reference sequence). In DNA, the CDR3 is TGTGCCAGCAGCGCCAGTCTACAGGGTCTACTCACTGAAGCTTTCTTT. Translated: CASSASLQGLLTEAFF.

V usage is TRBV5-6 and J usage is TRBJ2-1; TRBD2 is a possible D gene (7 bases). Germline CDR1 reads SGHDT; CDR2 reads YYEEEE. Between the trimmed V and J ends, which lost 5 bases and 4 bases, there was a span of 19 bases. CDR3 length: 16 amino acids. The CDR3 protein is CASRGLRAGAYNEQFF. The CDR3 DNA follows: TGTGCCAGCAGGGGACTTAGGGCGGGGGCTTACAATGAGCAGTTCTTC. Filled out from reference TRBV5-6 and TRBJ2-1, the complete variable domain reads DAGVTQSPTHLIKTRGQQVTLRCSPKSGHDTVSWYQQALGQGPQFIFQYYEEEERQRGNFPDRFSGHQFPNYSSELNVNALLLGDSALYLCASRGLRAGAYNEQFFGPGTRLTVL.

This sequence joins TRBV9 and TRBJ2-3, with 8 positions matching TRBD2. The CDR3 has 16 amino acids. Trimming removed 3 bases from V and 5 bases from J; junction bases left unmatched: 11. In germline, CDR1 is SGDLS, CDR2 YYNGEE. The CDR3, as DNA: TGTGCCAGCAGCGACGCTCCGACTAGCGATGGAGATACGCAGTATTTT. Amino acids: CASSDAPTSDGDTQYF.

The chain combines TRBV6-5 with TRBJ2-1, with D tentatively TRBD1 (6 bases). Looked up from germline, CDR1 is MNHEY and CDR2 is SVGAGI. The CDR3 consists of 15 residues. V lost 2 bases to trimming and J lost 10 bases, with 18 bases between them. As DNA, the CDR3 is TGTGCCAGCAGTTACGAGGGGGTGAGGGTAGGCGAGCAGTTCTTC. It encodes CASSYEGVRVGEQFF.